This TCR beta chain was sequenced in a study of blood T cell repertoires in COVID-19. The CDR3 is 17 amino acids. Germline CDR1 reads SGHVS; CDR2 reads FQNEAQ. The V gene lost 5 bases and the J gene lost 5 bases, with 24 bases spanning the gap. The data were produced by immunoSEQ multiplex PCR, yet TCRdb's version contains in-frame clones alone and is incomplete. The sample has some 260,000 clones; approximately 79% are singletons. The clonotype comes from a man aged 25 to 45 with acute COVID-19. The sequenced sample was PBMCs or T cells enriched from blood (not recorded which). This chain uses TRBV7-8 with TRBJ1-2; perhaps TRBD1 as D (6 bases). DNA for the CDR3: TGTGCCAGCAGCCCATCTAGAACTCTGACAGGAACTTATGGCTACACCTTC. Its translation: CASSPSRTLTGTYGYTF.